One sample yielded the 29 T cell receptor beta chains listed below, sequenced in a study of CD8 T cells in ankylosing spondylitis. TCRdb independently ran MiXCR on the 5' RACE reads; one entry per CDR3 protein. The sample has tens of thousands of distinct CDR3 sequences, more than 25% seen once; the top ten hold under 50%. Source material: synovial fluid, either unsorted or a sorted T cell fraction (not recorded which). These receptors all stem from a male donor with ankylosing spondylitis.

At least ten counts were recorded for this clonotype. CDR3 in DNA: TGTGCCAGCAGCTTATCGGGAACAGGAACAACAGATACGCAGTATTTT. Translation: CASSLSGTGTTDTQYF. This chain connects TRBV11-2 to TRBJ2-3, with D possibly being TRBD1 or TRBD2 (5 bases each). Trimming took 2 bases from V and 3 from J, leaving 15 bases between them. Germline assignment: CDR1 SGHAT and CDR2 FQNNGV. This CDR3 spans 16 amino acids.

Written as DNA, the CDR3 is TGTGCCAGCACCTTCCGGGACTACCAGTCCAATGAGCAGTTCTTC. This codes for CASTFRDYQSNEQFF. The chain combines TRBV7-9 with TRBJ2-1; TRBD2 aligns across 7 bases. Germline V gene sequence: CDR1 SEHNR, CDR2 FQNEAQ (reference sequence). The CDR3 runs to 15 residues. The ends lost 7 bases at V and 6 bases at J; junction bases unmatched: 12.

The V gene is TRBV27, the J gene TRBJ2-5, with D possibly TRBD2 on 5 matching bases. The CDR3 runs to 13 residues. Trimming removed 3 bases from V and 9 bases from J, with 14 bases in between. Germline CDR1 and CDR2: MNHEY and SMNVEV (reference sequence). CDR3 loop: CASSFTASGAQYF. The CDR3, as DNA: TGTGCCAGCAGTTTTACAGCCTCCGGGGCCCAGTACTTC.

V is TRBV5-1 and J is TRBJ1-6; no clear D gene. CDR1 is SGHRS, CDR2 YFSETQ, per germline. This CDR3 contains 14 residues. V lost 4 bases, J lost 5 bases, and 10 bases lay in between. CDR3 nucleotides: TGCGCCAGCAGCCAGACGGCTCATAATTCACCCCTCCACTTT. Protein sequence: CASSQTAHNSPLHF.

This clonotype was seen a handful of times. The J gene is TRBJ2-3, the V gene TRBV2; 7 bases fit TRBD2. The V gene's germline CDR1 is SNHLY and CDR2 FYNNEI. CDR3 length equals 18 residues. V shed 4 bases, J shed 7 bases, and the junction held 20 bases outside the gene matches. In nucleotides, the CDR3 is TGTGCCAGCAGTGTAGACCAGCGGGAAACGGGAGCGTTGAATACGCAGTATTTT. It is translated as CASSVDQRETGALNTQYF.

This clonotype was seen only a few times. The V gene is TRBV25-1, the J gene TRBJ2-3; TRBD2 agrees at 7 bases. CDR3 length: 15 amino acids. Per the germline V gene, CDR1 is MGHDK and CDR2 is SYGVNS. Unmatched junction bases numbered 5, after V lost 4 bases and J lost 1 base. Here the CDR3 reads CASSVPTSGTDTQYF. The CDR3 DNA follows: TGTGCCAGCAGTGTGCCCACTAGCGGCACAGATACGCAGTATTTT.

In this sample, this clonotype turned up a few times. The J gene is TRBJ2-5, the V gene TRBV5-1; 7 nucleotides line up with TRBD1. The ends lost 4 bases at V and 4 bases at J; junction bases unmatched: 13. The germline V gene has CDR1 SGHRS and CDR2 YFSETQ. The CDR3 consists of 16 residues. The CDR3 region is CASSQISTGVGETQYF. CDR3 nucleotides: TGCGCCAGCAGCCAAATAAGTACAGGGGTTGGAGAGACCCAGTACTTC. The entire variable domain, with the rest obtained from reference TRBV5-1 and TRBJ2-5, is as follows: KAGVTQTPRYLIKTRGQQVTLSCSPISGHRSVSWYQQTPGQGLQFLFEYFSETQRNKGNFPGRFSGRQFSNSRSEMNVSTLELGDSALYLCASSQISTGVGETQYFGPGTRLLVL.

This clonotype showed up many times. This chain joins TRBV20-1 and TRBJ2-1; 9 bases are shared with TRBD2. Trimming took 6 bases from V and 0 from J; bases not matched to a gene: 6. This CDR3 is 15 amino acids long. CDR1 DFQATT and CDR2 SNEGSKA come from the germline V gene (reference sequence). Written as DNA, the CDR3 is TGCAGTGCGGCTAGCGGGACTAGCTCCTACAATGAGCAGTTCTTC. Its translation: CSAASGTSSYNEQFF.

The chain recombines TRBV11-1 with TRBJ2-1; TRBD2 matches 7 bases. The V and J ends lost 3 bases and 4 bases, in that order; junction bases with no gene match: 6. The CDR3 consists of 15 residues. The germline V gene encodes CDR1 SGHAT and CDR2 FQDESV (reference sequence). The CDR3 DNA reads as TGTGCCAGCAGCTTCAATCGGGACTATTACAATGAGCAGTTCTTC. Translation gives CASSFNRDYYNEQFF.

This clonotype was detected many times. V and J are TRBV29-1 and TRBJ2-3, with 12 bases fitting TRBD2. The V gene end was trimmed by 1 base and the J gene end by 6 bases; junction bases not matched to a gene: 2. CDR1 SQVTM and CDR2 ANQGSEA come from the germline V gene. The CDR3 consists of 14 residues. CDR3 bases: TGCAGCGTTGAAGGACTAGCGGGAGCGGATACGCAGTATTTT. Translation gives CSVEGLAGADTQYF.

This clonotype occurred a few times. The chain employs TRBV7-9 and TRBJ2-1; D perhaps matches TRBD1 (6 bases). The CDR3 runs to 15 residues. V was cut by 5 bases and J by 2 bases, with 13 bases left in between. Germline values: CDR1 SEHNR, CDR2 FQNEAQ (reference sequence). CDR3 protein: CASSGGGSPYNEQFF. Written as DNA, the CDR3 is TGTGCCAGCAGCGGGGGCGGTAGCCCCTACAATGAGCAGTTCTTC.

The chain employs TRBV6-4 and TRBJ2-1; TRBD2 matches 11 bases. Germline lookup yields CDR1 MRHNA and CDR2 SNTAGT. V dropped 3 bases and J dropped 7; count of bases not matched to a gene: 8. The CDR3 is 16 amino acids. The CDR3 spells CASSDVAGGPSNEQFF. For the CDR3, the DNA is TGTGCCAGCAGTGATGTAGCGGGAGGGCCTTCAAATGAGCAGTTCTTC.

The J gene is TRBJ1-5, the V gene TRBV4-2; tentatively, D is TRBD1 (6 bases). The germline V gene has CDR1 LGHNA and CDR2 YNFKEQ. Between the trimmed V and J ends, which lost 1 base and 5 bases, there was a span of 12 bases. The CDR3 runs 15 residues. CDR3 amino acids: CASSQVPRGDQPQHF. The CDR3 DNA sequence: TGTGCCAGCAGCCAAGTTCCCAGGGGCGATCAGCCCCAGCATTTT.

The chain combines TRBV29-1 with TRBJ1-1, with D unclear. CDR1 is SQVTM and CDR2 is ANQGSEA in the germline V gene. Trimming left V 4 bases short and J 5 bases short, with 8 bases between. CDR3 length equals 11 residues. The CDR3 coding sequence is TGCAGCGTTGTCAAGGATACTGAAGCTTTCTTT. This codes for CSVVKDTEAFF.

The V gene is TRBV11-2, the J gene TRBJ2-1; tentative D call: TRBD2 (5 bases). Per germline, CDR1 SGHAT and CDR2 FQNNGV. The V and J ends lost 1 base and 8 bases respectively, with 12 bases between them. The CDR3 is 14 amino acids. Here the CDR3 reads CASSLGISGDEQFF. DNA of the CDR3: TGTGCCAGCAGCTTAGGTATAAGCGGCGATGAGCAGTTCTTC.

The CDR3 is CATSSTGTSGRSTDTQYF. The CDR3, as DNA: TGTGCCACCAGTTCCACAGGGACTAGCGGGAGGAGCACAGATACGCAGTATTTT. This sequence joins TRBV24-1 and TRBJ2-3; 15 bases align to TRBD2. The CDR3 spans 18 residues. Germline V gives CDR1 KGHDR, CDR2 SFDVKD. V shed 6 bases and J 0 bases; nucleotides not matched to a gene: 6.

This clonotype was counted ten times or more. This chain links TRBV15 with TRBJ2-1; 9 nucleotides agree with TRBD2. V lost 4 bases to trimming and J lost 6 bases; unmatched junction nucleotides: 7. The CDR3 loop spans 15 amino acids. Looked up from germline, CDR1 is LNHNV and CDR2 is YYDKDF (reference sequence). CDR3 sequence (DNA): TGTGCCACCAGCAAGATAGCGGGAGATCCCAATGAGCAGTTCTTC. It translates to CATSKIAGDPNEQFF.

The gene calls are TRBV20-1 and TRBJ2-5; the D gene is possibly TRBD2 (6 bases). Trimming pared 1 base from V and 4 bases from J, leaving 19 bases between. This CDR3 is 16 amino acids long. Germline lookup yields CDR1 DFQATT and CDR2 SNEGSKA (reference sequence). The chain's CDR3 is CSARVIRRDLGETQYF. The CDR3 bases are TGCAGTGCTAGAGTAATCCGGCGGGACCTGGGAGAGACCCAGTACTTC.

This chain links TRBV6-1 with TRBJ2-7; 8 bases match TRBD2. Germline V gives CDR1 MNHNS, CDR2 SASEGT. The CDR3 sequence is 16 residues long. The ends lost 2 bases at V and 3 bases at J; junction bases unmatched: 9. CDR3 region: CASSERPGLVSYEQYF. The CDR3 DNA reads TGTGCCAGCAGTGAACGCCCGGGACTAGTAAGCTACGAGCAGTACTTC.

J is TRBJ2-1 and V is TRBV12-3 or TRBV12-4; 9 nucleotides line up with TRBD2. The CDR3 length is 15 residues. J lost 5 bases, V lost 6 bases, and 8 bases had no gene match. The CDR3 nucleotides read TGTGCCAGCAGCCGGACTAGCGAAATACACAATGAGCAGTTCTTC. Residues: CASSRTSEIHNEQFF.

This clonotype has a count of ten or more. The chain is built from TRBV13 and TRBJ1-2, with D possibly TRBD1 on 5 matching bases. The CDR3 runs to 15 residues. Trimming took off 1 base at V and 2 bases at J, with 11 bases between the two ends. Germline V CDR1 and CDR2: PRHDT, FYEKMQ (reference sequence). As DNA, the CDR3 is TGTGCCAGCAGCTTAGAAGGGGCAGGGAACTATGGCTACACCTTC. Amino acid sequence: CASSLEGAGNYGYTF. The full variable domain, with the rest looked up from reference TRBV13 and TRBJ1-2, is AAGVIQSPRHLIKEKRETATLKCYPIPRHDTVYWYQQGPGQDPQFLISFYEKMQSDKGSIPDRFSAQQFSDYHSELNMSSLELGDSALYFCASSLEGAGNYGYTFGSGTRLTVV.

The V gene is TRBV5-4, the J gene TRBJ2-1, with TRBD2 identical over 9 bases. The V segment lost 6 bases and the J segment 4 bases; nucleotides outside the gene matches: 11. This CDR3 is built from 16 residues. Germline CDR1 and CDR2: SGHNT and YYREEE (reference sequence). CDR3: CASTPLAGGSYNEQFF. CDR3 coding DNA: TGTGCCAGCACCCCACTAGCGGGCGGATCTTACAATGAGCAGTTCTTC.

This chain joins TRBV30 and TRBJ1-1; 7 nucleotides match TRBD1. V shed 4 bases and J 2 bases; nucleotides not matched to a gene: 4. Germline CDR1 GTSNPN, CDR2 SVGIG (reference sequence). The CDR3 contains 13 residues. Written as DNA, the CDR3 is TGTGCCTGGACCCCAGGGGGTAACACTGAAGCTTTCTTT. It yields the protein CAWTPGGNTEAFF.

The chain has TRBV3-1 and TRBJ1-3; unclear D gene. Per germline, CDR1 LGHDT and CDR2 YNNKEL (reference sequence). Trimming shortened V by 0 bases and J by 3 bases, and 9 bases separated the two germline ends. CDR3 length: 15 residues. The CDR3 DNA reads as TGTGCCAGCAGCCAAGATCTGGGTATTGGAAACACCATATATTTT. The encoded protein is CASSQDLGIGNTIYF.

This clonotype was counted ten times or more. V is TRBV20-1 and J is TRBJ2-1, with D unclear. V was trimmed by 0 bases and J by 1 base, leaving 13 bases between them. Germline loops: CDR1 DFQATT, CDR2 SNEGSKA (reference sequence). This CDR3 region has 16 residues. CDR3 DNA: TGCAGTGCTAGAGAGACATCCCCTATTTCCTACAATGAGCAGTTCTTC. The encoded protein is CSARETSPISYNEQFF.

This clonotype was seen repeatedly, ten times or more. CDR3 bases: TGTGCCAGCAGCCAGGACAGCAATGAGCAGTTCTTC. Its translation is CASSQDSNEQFF. J is TRBJ2-1 and V is TRBV11-2, with D perhaps matching TRBD1 (6 bases). The CDR3 has 12 amino acids. The germline V gene has CDR1 SGHAT and CDR2 FQNNGV. The germline V and J ends were trimmed by 5 bases and 6 bases, with 8 bases remaining between them.

The chain carries TRBV6-2 or TRBV6-3 and TRBJ2-1; D may be TRBD1 (5 bases). The V end lost 2 bases, the J end lost 2 bases, and 13 bases lay between the germline ends. From germline, CDR1 is MNHEY and CDR2 SVGEGT. The CDR3 extends over 16 amino acids. For the CDR3, the DNA is TGTGCCAGCAGTTACAGTACAGGACCCACCTACAATGAGCAGTTCTTC. Its translation: CASSYSTGPTYNEQFF.

The rearrangement uses TRBV7-7 and TRBJ2-3; 10 bases agree with TRBD1. After removal of 8 bases from V and 6 bases from J, the junction contained 5 bases not matched to a gene. In germline, CDR1 is SSHAT, CDR2 FNYEAQ (reference sequence). CDR3 length equals 13 residues. The CDR3 reads CASGTGVLDTQYF. CDR3 nucleotide sequence: TGTGCCAGCGGGACAGGGGTTTTGGATACGCAGTATTTT.

This clonotype was seen a few times. This chain's CDR3 is CASSPLGDIRTVMNTEAFF. The DNA of the CDR3 is TGTGCCAGCAGCCCATTGGGGGACATCCGAACCGTGATGAACACTGAAGCTTTCTTT. The chain employs TRBV4-2 and TRBJ1-1, with D perhaps TRBD1 (6 bases). This CDR3 is 19 amino acids long. Deletions cut 4 bases from V and 0 bases from J, with 24 bases between. Germline assignment: CDR1 LGHNA and CDR2 YNFKEQ.